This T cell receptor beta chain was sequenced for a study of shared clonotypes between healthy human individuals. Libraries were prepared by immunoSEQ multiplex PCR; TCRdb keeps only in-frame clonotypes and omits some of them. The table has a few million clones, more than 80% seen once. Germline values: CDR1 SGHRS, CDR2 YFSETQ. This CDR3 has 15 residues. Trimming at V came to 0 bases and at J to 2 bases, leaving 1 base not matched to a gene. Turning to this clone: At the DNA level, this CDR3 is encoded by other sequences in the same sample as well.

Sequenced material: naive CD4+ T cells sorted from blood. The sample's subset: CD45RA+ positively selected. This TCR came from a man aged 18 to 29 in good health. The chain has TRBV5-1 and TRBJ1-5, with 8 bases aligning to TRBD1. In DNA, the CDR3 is TGCGCCAGCAGCTTGGAGGGACAGGGCAATCAGCCCCAGCATTTT. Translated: CASSLEGQGNQPQHF.